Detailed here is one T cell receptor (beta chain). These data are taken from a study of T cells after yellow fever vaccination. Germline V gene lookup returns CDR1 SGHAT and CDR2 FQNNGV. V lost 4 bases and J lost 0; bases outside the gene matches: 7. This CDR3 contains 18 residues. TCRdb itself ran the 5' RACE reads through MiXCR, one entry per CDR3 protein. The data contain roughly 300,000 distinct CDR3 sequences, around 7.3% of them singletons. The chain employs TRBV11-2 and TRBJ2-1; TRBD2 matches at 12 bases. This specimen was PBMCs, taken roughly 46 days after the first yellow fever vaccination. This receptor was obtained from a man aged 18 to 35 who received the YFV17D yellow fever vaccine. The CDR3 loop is CASSSRLAGAISYNEQFF. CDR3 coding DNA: TGTGCCAGCAGCTCCAGACTAGCGGGGGCAATCTCCTACAATGAGCAGTTCTTC.